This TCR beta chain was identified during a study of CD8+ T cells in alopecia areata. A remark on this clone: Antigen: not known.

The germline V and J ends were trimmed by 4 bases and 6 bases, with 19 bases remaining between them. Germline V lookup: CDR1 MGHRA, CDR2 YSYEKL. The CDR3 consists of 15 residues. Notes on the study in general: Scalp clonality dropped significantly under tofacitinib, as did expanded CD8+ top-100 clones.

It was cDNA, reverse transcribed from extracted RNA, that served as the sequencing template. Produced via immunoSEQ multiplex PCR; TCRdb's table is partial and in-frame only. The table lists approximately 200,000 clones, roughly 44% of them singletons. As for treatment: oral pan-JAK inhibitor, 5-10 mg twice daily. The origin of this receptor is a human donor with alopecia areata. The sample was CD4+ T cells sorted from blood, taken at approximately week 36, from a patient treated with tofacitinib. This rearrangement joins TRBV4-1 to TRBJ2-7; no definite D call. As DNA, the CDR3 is TGCGCCAGCAGCCCTTGGTCCAACACGGAACTCGAGCAGTACTTC. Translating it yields CASSPWSNTELEQYF.